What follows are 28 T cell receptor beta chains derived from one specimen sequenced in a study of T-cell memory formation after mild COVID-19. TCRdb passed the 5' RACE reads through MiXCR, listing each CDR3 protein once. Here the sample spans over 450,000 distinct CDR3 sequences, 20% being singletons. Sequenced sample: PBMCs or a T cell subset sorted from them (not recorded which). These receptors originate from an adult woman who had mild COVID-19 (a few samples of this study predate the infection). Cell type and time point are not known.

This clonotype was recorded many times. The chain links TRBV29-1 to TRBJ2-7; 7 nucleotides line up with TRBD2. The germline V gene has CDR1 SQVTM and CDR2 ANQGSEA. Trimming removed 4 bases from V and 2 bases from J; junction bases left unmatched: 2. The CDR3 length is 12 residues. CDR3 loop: CSVGEGPYEQYF. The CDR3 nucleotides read TGCAGCGTTGGGGAGGGACCCTACGAGCAGTACTTC.

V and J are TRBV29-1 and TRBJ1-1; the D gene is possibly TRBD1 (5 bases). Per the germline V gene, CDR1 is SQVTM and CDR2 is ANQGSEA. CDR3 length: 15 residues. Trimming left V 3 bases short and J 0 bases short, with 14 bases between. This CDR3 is CSVDRDGAMNTEAFF. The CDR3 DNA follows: TGCAGCGTTGATAGGGACGGCGCCATGAACACTGAAGCTTTCTTT.

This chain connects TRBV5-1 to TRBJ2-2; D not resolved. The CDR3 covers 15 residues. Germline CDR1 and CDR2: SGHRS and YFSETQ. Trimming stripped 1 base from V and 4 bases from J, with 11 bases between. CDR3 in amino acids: CASSLRTDGTGELFF. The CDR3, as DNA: TGCGCCAGCAGCTTGAGGACGGATGGCACCGGGGAGCTGTTTTTT.

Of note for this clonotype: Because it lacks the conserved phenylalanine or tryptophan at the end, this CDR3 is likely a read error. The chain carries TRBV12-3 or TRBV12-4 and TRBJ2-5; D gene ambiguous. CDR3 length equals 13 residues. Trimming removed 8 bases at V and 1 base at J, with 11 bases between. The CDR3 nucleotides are TGTGCCAGCTCCCGGTCCGGCCAAGAGACCCAGTACTTA. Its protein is CASSRSGQETQYL.

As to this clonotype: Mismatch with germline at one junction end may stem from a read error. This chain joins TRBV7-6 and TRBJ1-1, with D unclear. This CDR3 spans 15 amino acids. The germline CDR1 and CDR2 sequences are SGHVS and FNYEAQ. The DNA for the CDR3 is TGTGCCAGCATCTTAGAGGATACCATGAACACTGAAGCTTTCTTT. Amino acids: CASILEDTMNTEAFF.

The CDR3 sequence is CASSWGTETQYF. CDR3 sequence (DNA): TGTGCCAGCAGCTGGGGGACGGAGACCCAGTACTTC. The J gene is TRBJ2-5, the V gene TRBV7-2; either TRBD1 or TRBD2 may fit D (5 bases each). The CDR3 has 12 residues. Germline lookup yields CDR1 SGHTA and CDR2 FQGNSA. The ends were cut back, 4 bases at V and 5 bases at J, with 8 bases in the middle.

CDR3 nucleotide sequence: TGTGCCAGCAGTTTTCGGAGTGAGCAGTTCTTC. Amino acids: CASSFRSEQFF. The chain links TRBV12-3 or TRBV12-4 to TRBJ2-1; the D is unclear. The CDR3 length is 11 residues. Trimming pared 3 bases from V and 9 bases from J, leaving 6 bases between.

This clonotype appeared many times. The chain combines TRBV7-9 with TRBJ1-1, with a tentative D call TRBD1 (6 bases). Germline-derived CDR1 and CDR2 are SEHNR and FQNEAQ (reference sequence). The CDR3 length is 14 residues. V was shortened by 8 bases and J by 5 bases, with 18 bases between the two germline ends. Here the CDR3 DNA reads TGTGCCAGCGGCACAGGAGGGGGGGCGACTGAAGCTTTCTTT. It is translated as CASGTGGGATEAFF.

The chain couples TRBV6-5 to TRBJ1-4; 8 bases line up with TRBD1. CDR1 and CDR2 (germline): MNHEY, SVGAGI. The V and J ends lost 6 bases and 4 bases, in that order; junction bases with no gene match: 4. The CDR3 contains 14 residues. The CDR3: CASRDRAFNEKLFF. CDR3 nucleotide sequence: TGTGCCAGCAGGGACAGGGCTTTTAATGAAAAACTGTTTTTT.

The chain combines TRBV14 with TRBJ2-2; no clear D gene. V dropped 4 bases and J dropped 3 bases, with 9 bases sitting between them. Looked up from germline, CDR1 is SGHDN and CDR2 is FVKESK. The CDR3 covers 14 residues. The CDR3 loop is CASSPYGYTGELFF. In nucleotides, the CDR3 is TGTGCCAGCAGCCCCTATGGGTACACCGGGGAGCTGTTTTTT. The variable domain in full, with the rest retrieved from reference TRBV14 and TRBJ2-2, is EAGVTQFPSHSVIEKGQTVTLRCDPISGHDNLYWYRRVMGKEIKFLLHFVKESKQDESGMPNNRFLAERTGGTYSTLKVQPAELEDSGVYFCASSPYGYTGELFFGEGSRLTVL.

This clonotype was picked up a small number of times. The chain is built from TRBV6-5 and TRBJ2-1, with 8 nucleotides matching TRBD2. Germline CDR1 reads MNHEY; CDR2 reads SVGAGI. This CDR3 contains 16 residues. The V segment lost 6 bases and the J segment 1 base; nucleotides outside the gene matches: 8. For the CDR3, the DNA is TGTGCCAGCAGACGGGTAGCGGGATCTTCCTACAATGAGCAGTTCTTC. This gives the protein CASRRVAGSSYNEQFF.

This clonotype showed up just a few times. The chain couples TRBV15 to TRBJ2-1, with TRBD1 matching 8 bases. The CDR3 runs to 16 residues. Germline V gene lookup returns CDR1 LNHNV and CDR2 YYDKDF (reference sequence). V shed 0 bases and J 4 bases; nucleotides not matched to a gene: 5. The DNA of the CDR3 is TGTGCCACCAGCAGAGATGGGACAGGACGATACAATGAGCAGTTCTTC. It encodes CATSRDGTGRYNEQFF.

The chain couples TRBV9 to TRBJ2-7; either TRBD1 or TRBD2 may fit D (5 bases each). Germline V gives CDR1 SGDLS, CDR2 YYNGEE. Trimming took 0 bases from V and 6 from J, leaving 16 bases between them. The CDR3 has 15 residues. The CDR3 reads CASSVGSGKGAEQYF. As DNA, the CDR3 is TGTGCCAGCAGCGTAGGGTCAGGGAAGGGAGCCGAGCAGTACTTC.

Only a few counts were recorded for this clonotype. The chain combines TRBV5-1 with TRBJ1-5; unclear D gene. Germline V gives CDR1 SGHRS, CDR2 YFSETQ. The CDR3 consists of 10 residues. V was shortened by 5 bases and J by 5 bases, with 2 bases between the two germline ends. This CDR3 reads CASRDQPQHF. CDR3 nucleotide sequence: TGCGCCAGCAGGGATCAGCCCCAGCATTTT.

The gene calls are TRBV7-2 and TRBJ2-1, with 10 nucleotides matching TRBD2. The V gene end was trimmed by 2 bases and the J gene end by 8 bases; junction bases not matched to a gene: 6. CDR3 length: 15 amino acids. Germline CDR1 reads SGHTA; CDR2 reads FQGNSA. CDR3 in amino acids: CASSLTSGKTDEQFF. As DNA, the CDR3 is TGTGCCAGCAGCTTAACTAGCGGGAAGACCGATGAGCAGTTCTTC.

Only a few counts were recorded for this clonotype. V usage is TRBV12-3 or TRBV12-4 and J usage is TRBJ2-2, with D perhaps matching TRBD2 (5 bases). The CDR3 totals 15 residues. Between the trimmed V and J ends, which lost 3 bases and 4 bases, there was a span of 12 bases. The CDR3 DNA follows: TGTGCCAGCAGTTTTCGGCTAGCCCCCACCGGGGAGCTGTTTTTT. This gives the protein CASSFRLAPTGELFF.

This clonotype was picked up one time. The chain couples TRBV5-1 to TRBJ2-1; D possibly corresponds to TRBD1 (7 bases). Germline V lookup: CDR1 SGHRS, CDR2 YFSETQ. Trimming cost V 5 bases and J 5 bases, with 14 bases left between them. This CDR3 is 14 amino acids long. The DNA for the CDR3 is TGCGCCAGCAGAACCAGGGGGGTGGACAATGAGCAGTTCTTC. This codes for CASRTRGVDNEQFF.

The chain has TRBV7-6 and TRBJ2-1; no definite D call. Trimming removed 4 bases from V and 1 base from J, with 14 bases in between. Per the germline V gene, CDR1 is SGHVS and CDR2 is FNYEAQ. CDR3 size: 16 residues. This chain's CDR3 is CASSSQQGMSYNEQFF. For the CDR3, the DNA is TGTGCCAGCAGCTCACAGCAAGGAATGTCCTACAATGAGCAGTTCTTC.

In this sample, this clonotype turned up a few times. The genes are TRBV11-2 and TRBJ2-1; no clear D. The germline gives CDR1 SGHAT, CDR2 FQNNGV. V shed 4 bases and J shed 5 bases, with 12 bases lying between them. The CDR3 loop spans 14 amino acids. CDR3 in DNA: TGTGCCAGCAGCTCGCCCTCAATGGACAATGAGCAGTTCTTC. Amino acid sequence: CASSSPSMDNEQFF.

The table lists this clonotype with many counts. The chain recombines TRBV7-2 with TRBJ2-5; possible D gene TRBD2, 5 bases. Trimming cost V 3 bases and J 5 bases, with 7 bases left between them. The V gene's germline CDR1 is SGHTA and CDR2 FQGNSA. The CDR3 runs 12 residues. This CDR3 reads CASSFSGETQYF. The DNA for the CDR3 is TGTGCCAGCAGCTTTTCGGGGGAGACCCAGTACTTC.

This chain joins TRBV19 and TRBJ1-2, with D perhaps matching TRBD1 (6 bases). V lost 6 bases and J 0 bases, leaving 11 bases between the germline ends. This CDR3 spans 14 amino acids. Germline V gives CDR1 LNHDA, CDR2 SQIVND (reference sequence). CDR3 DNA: TGTGCCAGTAGAGAAGGGGGAGCTAACTATGGCTACACCTTC. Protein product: CASREGGANYGYTF. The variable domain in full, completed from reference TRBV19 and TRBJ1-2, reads DGGITQSPKYLFRKEGQNVTLSCEQNLNHDAMYWYRQDPGQGLRLIYYSQIVNDFQKGDIAEGYSVSREKKESFPLTVTSAQKNPTAFYLCASREGGANYGYTFGSGTRLTVV.

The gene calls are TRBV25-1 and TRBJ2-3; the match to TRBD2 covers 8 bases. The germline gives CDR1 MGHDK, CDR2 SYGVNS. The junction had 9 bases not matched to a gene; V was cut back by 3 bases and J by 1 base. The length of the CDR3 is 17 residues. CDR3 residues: CASSDPTGRGGTDTQYF. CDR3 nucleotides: TGTGCCAGCAGTGATCCTACGGGGCGGGGGGGCACAGATACGCAGTATTTT.

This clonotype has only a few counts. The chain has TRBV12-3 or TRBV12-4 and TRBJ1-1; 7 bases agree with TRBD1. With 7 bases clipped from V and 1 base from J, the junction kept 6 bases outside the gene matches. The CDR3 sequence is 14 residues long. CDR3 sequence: CASTRDSPNTEAFF. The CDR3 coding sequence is TGTGCCAGCACCCGGGACAGTCCGAACACTGAAGCTTTCTTT.

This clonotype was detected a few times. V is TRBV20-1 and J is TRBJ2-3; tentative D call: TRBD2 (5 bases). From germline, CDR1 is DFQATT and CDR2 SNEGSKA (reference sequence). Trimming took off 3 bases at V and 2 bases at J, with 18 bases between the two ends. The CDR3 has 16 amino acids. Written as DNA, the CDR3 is TGCAGTGCTAGCTCTGGGTGGAGCGGCCCCACAGATACGCAGTATTTT. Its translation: CSASSGWSGPTDTQYF.

CDR3 nucleotide sequence: TGTGCCAGCAGCCCCGCAGGGTCCGAAGAGACCCAGTACTTC. Residues: CASSPAGSEETQYF. V is TRBV7-3 and J is TRBJ2-5; perhaps TRBD1 as D (5 bases). This CDR3 region has 14 residues. V lost 5 bases and J 3 bases, leaving 13 bases between the germline ends. Germline assignment: CDR1 SGHTA and CDR2 FQGTGA. The complete variable domain, with remaining parts taken from reference TRBV7-3 and TRBJ2-5, reads GAGVSQTPSNKVTEKGKYVELRCDPISGHTALYWYRQSLGQGPEFLIYFQGTGAADDSGLPNDRFFAVRPEGSVSTLKIQRTERGDSAVYLCASSPAGSEETQYFGPGTRLLVL.

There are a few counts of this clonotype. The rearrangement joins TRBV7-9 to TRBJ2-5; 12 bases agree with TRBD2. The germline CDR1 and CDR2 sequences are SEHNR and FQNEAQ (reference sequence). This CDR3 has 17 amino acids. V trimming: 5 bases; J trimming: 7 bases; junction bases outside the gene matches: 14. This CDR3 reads CASSPKTSGGGLGTQYF. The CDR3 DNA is TGTGCCAGCAGCCCGAAGACTAGCGGGGGCGGTTTGGGGACCCAGTACTTC. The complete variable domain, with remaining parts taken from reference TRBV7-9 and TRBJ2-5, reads DTGVSQNPRHKITKRGQNVTFRCDPISEHNRLYWYRQTLGQGPEFLTYFQNEAQLEKSRLLSDRFSAERPKGSFSTLEIQRTEQGDSAMYLCASSPKTSGGGLGTQYFGPGTRLLVL.

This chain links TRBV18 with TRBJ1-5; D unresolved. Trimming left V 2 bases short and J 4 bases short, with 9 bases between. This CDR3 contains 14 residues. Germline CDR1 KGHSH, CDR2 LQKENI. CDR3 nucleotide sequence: TGTGCCAGCTCACCAGACACGACTAATCAGCCCCAGCATTTT. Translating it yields CASSPDTTNQPQHF.

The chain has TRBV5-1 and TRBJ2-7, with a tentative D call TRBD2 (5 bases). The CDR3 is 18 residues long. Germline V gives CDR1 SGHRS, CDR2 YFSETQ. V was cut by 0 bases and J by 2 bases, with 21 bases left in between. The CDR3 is CASSLASMGSRIPYEQYF. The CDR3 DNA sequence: TGCGCCAGCAGCTTGGCAAGCATGGGGAGTCGAATACCCTACGAGCAGTACTTC.